One and the same sample provided the 2 T cell receptor beta chains below, sequenced in a study of shared clonotypes between healthy human individuals. Assay: immunoSEQ multiplex PCR; the TCRdb copy retains only in-frame clones and omits some. The data contain over 2,000,000 clones, 93% of them seen just once; the ten biggest clones take up more than 1.5%. CD45RO-negative, CCR7-selected cells formed the naive CD8 fraction, which excluded terminally differentiated effector memory CD45RA+ cells. Sequences were obtained from naive CD8+ T cells from PBMCs. The receptors originated from a man between 18 and 35 years old in good health. Some clones in this sample may be carry-over from other donors' samples.

Only one count was recorded for this clone. The chain is built from TRBV2 and TRBJ1-1; D ambiguous. CDR1 is SNHLY and CDR2 is FYNNEI in the germline V gene. Trimming stripped 2 bases from V and 1 base from J, with 11 bases between. The CDR3 sequence is 15 residues long. Here the CDR3 reads CASSERDVANTEAFF. The CDR3 DNA reads as TGTGCCAGCAGTGAACGTGACGTCGCGAACACTGAAGCTTTCTTT.

The CDR3 loop is CASRDPGQSNEKLFF. Written as DNA, the CDR3 is TGTGCCAGTAGGGACCCGGGACAGAGTAATGAAAAACTGTTTTTT. V gene TRBV19 combines with J gene TRBJ1-4; 7 bases fit TRBD1. Per germline, CDR1 LNHDA and CDR2 SQIVND (reference sequence). V lost 6 bases and J lost 4; bases outside the gene matches: 8. The CDR3 covers 15 residues.